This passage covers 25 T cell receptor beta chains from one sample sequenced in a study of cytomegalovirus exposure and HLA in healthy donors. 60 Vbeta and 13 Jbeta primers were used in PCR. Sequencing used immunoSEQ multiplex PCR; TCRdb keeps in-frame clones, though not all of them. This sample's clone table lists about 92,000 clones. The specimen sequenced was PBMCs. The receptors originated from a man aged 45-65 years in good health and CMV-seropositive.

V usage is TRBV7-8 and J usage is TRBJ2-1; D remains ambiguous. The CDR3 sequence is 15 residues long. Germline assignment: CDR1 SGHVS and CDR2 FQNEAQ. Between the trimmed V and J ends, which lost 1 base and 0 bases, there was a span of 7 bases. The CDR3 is CASSLVESSYNEQFF. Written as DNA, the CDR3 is TGTGCCAGCAGCTTAGTCGAGAGCTCCTACAATGAGCAGTTCTTC.

DNA of the CDR3: TGTGCCAGCAGCGGGACAGGGAAACCCTACGAGCAGTACTTC. It is translated as CASSGTGKPYEQYF. This chain joins TRBV9 and TRBJ2-7, with TRBD1 matching over 8 bases. Germline V lookup: CDR1 SGDLS, CDR2 YYNGEE. The V gene end was trimmed by 3 bases and the J gene end by 2 bases; junction bases not matched to a gene: 4. The CDR3 extends over 14 amino acids. The full variable domain, with the rest looked up from reference TRBV9 and TRBJ2-7, is DSGVTQTPKHLITATGQRVTLRCSPRSGDLSVYWYQQSLDQGLQFLIQYYNGEERAKGNILERFSAQQFPDLHSELNLSSLELGDSALYFCASSGTGKPYEQYFGPGTRLTVT.

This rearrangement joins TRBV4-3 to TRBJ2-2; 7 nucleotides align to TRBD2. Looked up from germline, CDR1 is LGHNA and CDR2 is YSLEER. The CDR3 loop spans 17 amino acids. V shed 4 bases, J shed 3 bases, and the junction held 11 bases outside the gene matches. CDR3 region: CASSPLGGAEHTGELFF. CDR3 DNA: TGCGCCAGCAGCCCCCTGGGAGGGGCGGAGCACACCGGGGAGCTGTTTTTT.

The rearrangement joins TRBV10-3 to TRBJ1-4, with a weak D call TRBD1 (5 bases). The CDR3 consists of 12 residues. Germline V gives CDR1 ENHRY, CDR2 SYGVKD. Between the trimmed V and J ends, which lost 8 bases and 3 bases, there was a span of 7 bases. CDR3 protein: CAIRDSNEKLFF. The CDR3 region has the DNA TGTGCCATCCGGGACTCTAATGAAAAACTGTTTTTT.

CDR3 sequence: CASSRGDESSYTF. CDR3 bases: TGTGCCAGCAGCCGGGGCGACGAAAGTAGCTACACCTTC. The J gene is TRBJ1-2, the V gene TRBV14; tentatively, D is TRBD1 (5 bases). Trimming removed 4 bases at V and 9 bases at J, with 15 bases between. The CDR3 covers 13 residues. The V gene's germline CDR1 is SGHDN and CDR2 FVKESK.

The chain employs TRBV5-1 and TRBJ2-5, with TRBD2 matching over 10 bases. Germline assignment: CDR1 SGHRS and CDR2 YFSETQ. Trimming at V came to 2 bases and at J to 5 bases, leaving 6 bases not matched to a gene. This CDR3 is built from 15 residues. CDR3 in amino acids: CASSFSGAGGETQYF. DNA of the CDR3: TGCGCCAGCAGCTTCTCCGGAGCGGGAGGGGAGACCCAGTACTTC.

The CDR3 here is CASSQVVTSGRASDTQYF. In DNA form, the CDR3 reads TGCGCCAGCAGCCAAGTGGTAACTAGCGGGAGGGCCTCAGATACGCAGTATTTT. The chain has TRBV4-1 and TRBJ2-3; 13 positions match TRBD2. The CDR3 length is 18 residues. Looked up from germline, CDR1 is MGHRA and CDR2 is YSYEKL. Trimming cost V 1 base and J 4 bases; bases outside gene matches: 8.

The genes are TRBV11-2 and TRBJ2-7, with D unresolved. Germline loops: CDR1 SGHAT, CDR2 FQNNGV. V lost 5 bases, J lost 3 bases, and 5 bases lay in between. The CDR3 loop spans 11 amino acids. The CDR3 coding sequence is TGTGCCAGCAGCCCACTCTACGAGCAGTACTTC. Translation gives CASSPLYEQYF.

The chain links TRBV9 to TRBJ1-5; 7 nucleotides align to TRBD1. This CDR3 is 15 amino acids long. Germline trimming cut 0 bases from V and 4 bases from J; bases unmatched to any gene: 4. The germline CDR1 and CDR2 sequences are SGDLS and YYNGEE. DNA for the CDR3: TGTGCCAGCAGCGTAGGAACAGGGGCAAATCAGCCCCAGCATTTT. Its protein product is CASSVGTGANQPQHF.

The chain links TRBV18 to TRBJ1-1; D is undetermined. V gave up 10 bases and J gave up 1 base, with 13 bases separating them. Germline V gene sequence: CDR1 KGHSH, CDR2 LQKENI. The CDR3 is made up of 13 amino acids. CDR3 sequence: CATKLGENTEAFF. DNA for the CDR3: TGTGCCACCAAGCTCGGGGAGAACACTGAAGCTTTCTTT.

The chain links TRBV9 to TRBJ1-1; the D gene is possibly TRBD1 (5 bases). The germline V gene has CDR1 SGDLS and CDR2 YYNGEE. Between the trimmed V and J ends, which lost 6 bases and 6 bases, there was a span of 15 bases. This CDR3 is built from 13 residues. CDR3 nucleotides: TGTGCCAGCACCGCGGCGGGGGACCCTGAAGCTTTCTTT. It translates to CASTAAGDPEAFF.

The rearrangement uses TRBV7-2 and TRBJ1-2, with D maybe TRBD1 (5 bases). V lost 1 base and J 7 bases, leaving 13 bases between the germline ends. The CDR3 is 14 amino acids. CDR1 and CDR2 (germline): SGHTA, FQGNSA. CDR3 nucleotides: TGTGCCAGCAGCTTAGGACAGATTCCTGGTGGCTACACCTTC. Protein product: CASSLGQIPGGYTF.

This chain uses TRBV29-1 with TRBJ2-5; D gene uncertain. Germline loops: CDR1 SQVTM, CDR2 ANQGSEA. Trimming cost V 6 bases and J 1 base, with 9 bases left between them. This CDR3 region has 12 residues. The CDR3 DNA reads TGCAGCGTGAGTTTGGTCCAAGAGACCCAGTACTTC. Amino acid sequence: CSVSLVQETQYF.

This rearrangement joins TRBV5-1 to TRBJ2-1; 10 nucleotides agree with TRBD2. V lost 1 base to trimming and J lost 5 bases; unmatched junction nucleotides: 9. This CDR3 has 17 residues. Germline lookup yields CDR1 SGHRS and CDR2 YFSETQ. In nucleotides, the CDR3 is TGCGCCAGCAGCTTGTTCAAGCGGGAGGGCAGGGACAATGAGCAGTTCTTC. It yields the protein CASSLFKREGRDNEQFF.

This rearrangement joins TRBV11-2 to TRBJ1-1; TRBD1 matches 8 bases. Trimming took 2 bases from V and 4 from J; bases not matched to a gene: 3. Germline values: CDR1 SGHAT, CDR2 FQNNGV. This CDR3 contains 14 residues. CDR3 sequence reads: CASSLSGGGTEAFF. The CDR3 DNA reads TGTGCCAGCAGCTTATCAGGGGGCGGCACTGAAGCTTTCTTT.

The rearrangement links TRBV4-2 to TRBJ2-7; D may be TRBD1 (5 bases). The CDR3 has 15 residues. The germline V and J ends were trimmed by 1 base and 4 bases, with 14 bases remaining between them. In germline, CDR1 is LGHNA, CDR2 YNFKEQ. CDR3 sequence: CASSQAAQGSYEQYF. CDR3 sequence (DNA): TGTGCCAGCAGCCAAGCGGCGCAGGGCTCGTACGAGCAGTACTTC.

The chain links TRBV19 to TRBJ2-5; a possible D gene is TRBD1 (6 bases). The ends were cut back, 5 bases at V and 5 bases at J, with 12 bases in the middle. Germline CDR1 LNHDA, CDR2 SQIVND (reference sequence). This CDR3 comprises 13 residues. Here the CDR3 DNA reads TGTGCCAGTAGTCCCGACAGGTCGGAGACCCAGTACTTC. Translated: CASSPDRSETQYF.

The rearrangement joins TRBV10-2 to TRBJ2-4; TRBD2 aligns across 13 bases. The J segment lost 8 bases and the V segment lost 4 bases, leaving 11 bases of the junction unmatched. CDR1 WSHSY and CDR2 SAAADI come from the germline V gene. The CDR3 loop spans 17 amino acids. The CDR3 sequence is CASSGAGLAGPEDIQYF. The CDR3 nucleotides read TGCGCCAGCAGTGGAGCGGGACTAGCGGGACCCGAGGACATTCAGTACTTC.

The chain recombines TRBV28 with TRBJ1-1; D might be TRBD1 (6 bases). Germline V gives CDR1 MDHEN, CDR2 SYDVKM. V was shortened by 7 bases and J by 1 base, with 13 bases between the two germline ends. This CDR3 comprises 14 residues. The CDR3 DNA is TGTGCCAGCACCTTCGGGGACAAGAACACTGAAGCTTTCTTT. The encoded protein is CASTFGDKNTEAFF. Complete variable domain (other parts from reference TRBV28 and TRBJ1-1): DVKVTQSSRYLVKRTGEKVFLECVQDMDHENMFWYRQDPGLGLRLIYFSYDVKMKEKGDIPEGYSVSREKKERFSLILESASTNQTSMYLCASTFGDKNTEAFFGQGTRLTVV.

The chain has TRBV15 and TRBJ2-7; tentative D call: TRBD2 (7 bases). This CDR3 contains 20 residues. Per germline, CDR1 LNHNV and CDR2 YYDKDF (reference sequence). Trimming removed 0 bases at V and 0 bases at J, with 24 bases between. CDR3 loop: CATSRERGGVARGGSYEQYF. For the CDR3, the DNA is TGTGCCACCAGCAGAGAGAGGGGAGGGGTGGCCAGGGGCGGCTCCTACGAGCAGTACTTC.

Here the CDR3 reads CAISAQDRGIYEQYV. As DNA, the CDR3 is TGTGCCATCAGCGCCCAGGACAGGGGGATATACGAGCAGTACGTC. The V and J genes are TRBV10-3 and TRBJ2-7; TRBD1 aligns across 10 bases. J lost 4 bases, V lost 6 bases, and 9 bases had no gene match. CDR1 is ENHRY and CDR2 is SYGVKD in the germline V gene. The CDR3 has 15 residues.

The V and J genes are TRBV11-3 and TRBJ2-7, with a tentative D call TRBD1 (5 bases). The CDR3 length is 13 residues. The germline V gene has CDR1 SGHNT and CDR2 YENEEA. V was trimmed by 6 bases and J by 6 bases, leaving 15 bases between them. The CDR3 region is CASREQGTSEQYF. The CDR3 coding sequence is TGTGCCAGCAGAGAGCAGGGTACGAGCGAGCAGTACTTC.

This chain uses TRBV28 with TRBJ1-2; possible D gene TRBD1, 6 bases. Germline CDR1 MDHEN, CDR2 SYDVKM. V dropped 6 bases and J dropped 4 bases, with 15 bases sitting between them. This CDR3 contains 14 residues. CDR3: CASRPQGAGYGYTF. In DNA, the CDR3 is TGTGCCAGCAGGCCACAGGGTGCAGGCTATGGCTACACCTTC.

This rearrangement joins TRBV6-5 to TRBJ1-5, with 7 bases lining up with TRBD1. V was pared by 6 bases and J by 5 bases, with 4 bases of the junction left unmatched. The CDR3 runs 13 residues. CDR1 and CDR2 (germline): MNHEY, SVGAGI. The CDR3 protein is CASSQGVYQPQHF. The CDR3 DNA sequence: TGTGCCAGCAGCCAGGGGGTATATCAGCCCCAGCATTTT.

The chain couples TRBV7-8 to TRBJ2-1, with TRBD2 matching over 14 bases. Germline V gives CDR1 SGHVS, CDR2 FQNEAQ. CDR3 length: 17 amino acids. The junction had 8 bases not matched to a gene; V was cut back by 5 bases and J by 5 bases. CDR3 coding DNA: TGTGCCAGCAGCCCGCGGACTAGCGGGAGGAGGAACAATGAGCAGTTCTTC. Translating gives CASSPRTSGRRNNEQFF.